This paragraph reports one T cell receptor (beta chain). The antigen remains undetermined. The data derive from a study of a mutant IDH1 vaccine in newly diagnosed glioma. Study conclusions and caveats: Pseudoprogression appeared unlinked to shifts in leading peripheral T cell clonotypes.

Some clones are missing from TCRdb's copy, which holds only in-frame ones; the method was immunoSEQ multiplex PCR. This sample has about 46,000 clones, with roughly 89% found just once. The time point: baseline, week 1 (first vaccination visit). Treatment described: pre-vaccination baseline after standard-of-care therapy. Germline-derived CDR1 and CDR2 are MNHNY and SVGAGI (reference sequence). Unmatched junction bases numbered 7, after V lost 5 bases and J lost 6 bases. The CDR3 length is 15 residues. The origin of this receptor is a man aged 40-49 years with glioma. Sequenced material: PBMCs, taken from a glioma patient treated with radiotherapy, temozolomide or both. The rearrangement uses TRBV6-6 and TRBJ1-4; TRBD1 matches 9 bases. CDR3 in DNA: TGTGCCAGCAGTGGCTGGGACAGGGCGGATGAAAAACTGTTTTTT. Amino acid sequence: CASSGWDRADEKLFF.